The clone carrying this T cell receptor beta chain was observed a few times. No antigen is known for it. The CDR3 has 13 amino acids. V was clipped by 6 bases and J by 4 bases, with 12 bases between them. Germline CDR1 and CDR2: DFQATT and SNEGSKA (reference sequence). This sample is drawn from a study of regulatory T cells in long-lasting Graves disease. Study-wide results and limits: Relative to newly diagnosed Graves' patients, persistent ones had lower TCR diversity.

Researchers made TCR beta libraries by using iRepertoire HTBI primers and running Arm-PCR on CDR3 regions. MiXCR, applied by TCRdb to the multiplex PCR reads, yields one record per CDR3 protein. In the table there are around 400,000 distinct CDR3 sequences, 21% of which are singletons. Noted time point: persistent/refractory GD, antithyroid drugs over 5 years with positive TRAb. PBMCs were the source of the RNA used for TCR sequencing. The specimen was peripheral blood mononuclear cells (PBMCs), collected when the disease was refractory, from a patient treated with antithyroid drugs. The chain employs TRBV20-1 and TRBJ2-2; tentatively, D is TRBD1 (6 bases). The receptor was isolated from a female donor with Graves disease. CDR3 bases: TGCAGTGCAGCGGACAGCCCCACCGGGGAGCTGTTTTTT. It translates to CSAADSPTGELFF.